This T cell receptor (beta chain) was retrieved from a study of cytomegalovirus exposure and HLA in healthy donors. Study as a whole: Out of several hundred genotyped donors, roughly 83% belonged to the Caucasian-associated ancestry cluster. Findings and caveats of the study: A prior analysis recorded that most TCR beta V segments were productive about 87% or about 30% of the time.

A remark on this clone: Its antigen is unidentified.

The CDR3 runs 13 residues. V was cut by 2 bases and J by 7 bases, with 11 bases left in between. Per the germline V gene, CDR1 is MDHEN and CDR2 is SYDVKM. 13 Jbeta primers and 60 Vbeta primers were used for the PCR. The method was immunoSEQ multiplex PCR; TCRdb's version includes in-frame clones alone and lacks a portion of them. The sample consists of more than 85,000 clones, approximately 82% of them appearing once. The chain links TRBV28 to TRBJ2-5, with no clear D. Material: PBMCs. This sequence originates from a man aged 35-49 years in good health and CMV-seropositive. The chain's CDR3 is CASSLAPAATQYF. The CDR3 coding sequence is TGTGCCAGCAGTTTAGCACCGGCGGCGACCCAGTACTTC. Looking up the rest from reference TRBV28 and TRBJ2-5 gives the full variable domain: DVKVTQSSRYLVKRTGEKVFLECVQDMDHENMFWYRQDPGLGLRLIYFSYDVKMKEKGDIPEGYSVSREKKERFSLILESASTNQTSMYLCASSLAPAATQYFGPGTRLLVL.